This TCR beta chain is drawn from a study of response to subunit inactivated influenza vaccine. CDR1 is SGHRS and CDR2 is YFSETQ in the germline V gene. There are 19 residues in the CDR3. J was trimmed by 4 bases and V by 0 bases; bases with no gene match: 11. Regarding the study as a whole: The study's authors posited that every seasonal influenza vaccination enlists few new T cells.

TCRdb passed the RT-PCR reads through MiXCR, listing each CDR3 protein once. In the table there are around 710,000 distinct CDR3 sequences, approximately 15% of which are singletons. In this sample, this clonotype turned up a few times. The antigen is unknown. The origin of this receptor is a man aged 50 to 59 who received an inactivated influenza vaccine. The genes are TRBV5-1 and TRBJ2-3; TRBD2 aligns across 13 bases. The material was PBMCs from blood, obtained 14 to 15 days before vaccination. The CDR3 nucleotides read TGCGCCAGCAGCTTGGATATGACTAGCGGGGGGTTCCGTGCAGATACGCAGTATTTT. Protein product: CASSLDMTSGGFRADTQYF.